The subject of this entry is one T cell receptor (beta chain). Its specificity is unknown. With the Oncomine TCR Beta short-read assay, DNA from cultured CD4+ T cells was sequenced. TCRdb analysed the PCR reads with MiXCR anew, one entry per CDR3 protein. Altogether around 21,000 distinct CDR3 sequences are present, less than 50% being singletons, with the ten largest covering around 2.7%. This sample stems from a study of vaccination and CD4 T cells after COVID-19. Treatment noted: roughly 10-day PBMC culture with coronavirus spike peptide pools or control peptides (ViraFEST assay). The TCR comes from a human donor who had recovered from COVID-19. The sequencing here drew on CD4+ T cells from blood, cultured in vitro, taken after SARS-CoV-2 vaccination.

CDR3 nucleotides: TGTGCCAGCAGCTATACCACCAACTTCAATCAGCCCCAGCATTTT. Translating it yields CASSYTTNFNQPQHF. The chain combines TRBV5-6 with TRBJ1-5; D not certain. The CDR3 spans 15 residues. V lost 3 bases to trimming and J lost 3 bases, with 13 bases between them. The germline V gene encodes CDR1 SGHDT and CDR2 YYEEEE.